A selection of T cell receptor beta chains follows, all from one sample in a study of blood T cell repertoires in COVID-19. The table came from immunoSEQ multiplex PCR; TCRdb's copy has only in-frame clones and leaves some out. The data contain about 160,000 clones, about four fifths of them singletons. The sequencing sample was made of peripheral blood. The receptor source for this set is a man aged 65-85 years who had recovered from COVID-19. The CDR3 runs from the conserved cysteine through the conserved F or W. A D gene is named only where the DNA matches it firmly. For some rows the clone size is stated as once, few or many, or as a class when expanded; others skip it.

size: NA
D: NA
J: TRBJ2-7
V: TRBV7-9
DNA: TGTGCCAGCAGCCCTGAGCCGGCAGGGCTTAATACGGTCAGGTACGAGCAGTACTTC
CDR3: CASSPEPAGLNTVRYEQYF

size: NA
D: NA
J: TRBJ1-3
V: TRBV9
DNA: TGTGCCAGCAGCGTAGGTGGCATCTCTGGAAACACCATATATTTT
CDR3: CASSVGGISGNTIYF

size: once
D: NA
J: TRBJ2-3
V: TRBV7-9
DNA: TGTGCCAGCAGCTTAGCCCGGAGGCCCGGTGCAGATACGCAGTATTTT
CDR3: CASSLARRPGADTQYF

size: NA
D: NA
J: TRBJ2-2
V: TRBV28
DNA: TGTGCCAGCAGTTTACCAGGGCCCGGGGAGCTGTTTTTT
CDR3: CASSLPGPGELFF

size: NA
D: TRBD1
J: TRBJ1-2
V: TRBV6-5
DNA: TGTGCCAGCAGCCGACAGGGGCCCGACTATGGCTACACCTTC
CDR3: CASSRQGPDYGYTF

size: NA
D: NA
J: TRBJ1-2
V: TRBV5-1
DNA: TGCGCCAGCAGCTTGGGGCCAACAGAGACCTATGGCTACACCTTC
CDR3: CASSLGPTETYGYTF

size: NA
D: NA
J: TRBJ1-4
V: TRBV6-5
DNA: TGTGCCAGCAGAAGGGGCCTCTCCCAGGAAAAACTGTTTTTT
CDR3: CASRRGLSQEKLFF

size: once
D: NA
J: TRBJ2-3
V: TRBV5-1
DNA: TGCGCCAGCAGCTACACCTCTGCGGGAAGAAGCACAGATACGCAGTATTTT
CDR3: CASSYTSAGRSTDTQYF

size: NA
D: TRBD1
J: TRBJ2-7
V: TRBV6-5
DNA: TGTGCCAGCAAGTCCGGGACAGGGGGAACCTACGAGCAGTACTTC
CDR3: CASKSGTGGTYEQYF

size: NA
D: NA
J: TRBJ2-3
V: TRBV2
DNA: TGTGCCAGCAAGGAGGGCGTTGTTGATACGCAGTATTTT
CDR3: CASKEGVVDTQYF

size: NA
D: NA
J: TRBJ1-2
V: TRBV6-4
DNA: TGTGCCAGCAGTGAACCACAGAATCCCAACTATGGCTACACCTTC
CDR3: CASSEPQNPNYGYTF

size: NA
D: TRBD2
J: TRBJ2-1
V: TRBV9
DNA: TGTGCCAGCAGCGTAGCCTGGACTAGCGGGAGGGCCTGGAATGAGCAGTTCTTC
CDR3: CASSVAWTSGRAWNEQFF

size: NA
D: TRBD2
J: TRBJ2-1
V: TRBV7-2
DNA: TGTGCCAGCAGCTCAAACGGACTAGCCCACAATGAGCAGTTCTTC
CDR3: CASSSNGLAHNEQFF

size: NA
D: TRBD1
J: TRBJ1-1
V: TRBV5-1
DNA: TGCGCCAGCAGCTCCGCCGGGACAGGGGCCACTGAAGCTTTCTTT
CDR3: CASSSAGTGATEAFF

size: NA
D: TRBD2
J: TRBJ2-1
V: TRBV3-1/TRBV3-2
DNA: TGTGCCAGCAGCCAGAGTCTGGGACTAGCGGGAAGGGGTGAGCAGTTCTTC
CDR3: CASSQSLGLAGRGEQFF

size: NA
D: TRBD1
J: TRBJ1-4
V: TRBV7-8
DNA: TGTGCCAGCAGCCCGGGACAGGGAATGGCCAAACTGTTTTTT
CDR3: CASSPGQGMAKLFF

size: NA
D: TRBD2
J: TRBJ2-2
V: TRBV30
DNA: TGTGCCTGGACGCCTAGCGGCTCCACCGGGGAGCTGTTTTTT
CDR3: CAWTPSGSTGELFF

size: NA
D: NA
J: TRBJ2-1
V: TRBV9
DNA: TGTGCCAGCAGCGTAGCCCAGACTCTCAATGAGCAGTTCTTC
CDR3: CASSVAQTLNEQFF

size: NA
D: TRBD1
J: TRBJ1-1
V: TRBV3-1/TRBV3-2
DNA: TGTGCCAGCAGCCTCCGGACAGGGCGGAACACTGAAGCTTTCTTT
CDR3: CASSLRTGRNTEAFF

size: NA
D: NA
J: TRBJ1-4
V: TRBV9
DNA: TGTGCCAGCAGCGTATTACAGGGAACTAATGAAAAACTGTTTTTT
CDR3: CASSVLQGTNEKLFF

size: NA
D: NA
J: TRBJ2-2
V: TRBV7-9
DNA: TGTGCCAGCGTCTTGGGCGAACTTTTAACCGGGGAGCTGTTTTTT
CDR3: CASVLGELLTGELFF

size: NA
D: TRBD2
J: TRBJ2-5
V: TRBV5-4
DNA: TGTGCCAGCAGCTTGGCGGCGGGGGACCAAGAGACCCAGTACTTC
CDR3: CASSLAAGDQETQYF

size: NA
D: TRBD2
J: TRBJ2-7
V: TRBV19
DNA: TGTGCCAGTAGTAGGGGACTAGCGGTACCTTACGAGCAGTACTTC
CDR3: CASSRGLAVPYEQYF

size: NA
D: NA
J: TRBJ2-1
V: TRBV7-9
DNA: TGTGCCATCGGGGGTAGGCGCAATGAGCAGTTCTTC
CDR3: CAIGGRRNEQFF

size: NA
D: TRBD2
J: TRBJ2-7
V: TRBV11-2
DNA: TGTGCCAGCAGCTTAGTTCCGCTAGCGGGAGCCCACGAGCAGTACTTC
CDR3: CASSLVPLAGAHEQYF

size: NA
D: NA
J: TRBJ2-7
V: TRBV5-4
DNA: TGTGCCAGCAGCTTGGTGGACTCGTCCTACGAGCAGTACTTC
CDR3: CASSLVDSSYEQYF

size: once
D: NA
J: TRBJ2-7
V: TRBV6-5
DNA: TGTGCCAGCATAGGACAGAATTGGCTCGAGCAGTACTTC
CDR3: CASIGQNWLEQYF

size: NA
D: NA
J: TRBJ1-2
V: TRBV7-9
DNA: TGTGCCAGCAGCTTAGCTGGGGCCCCCCCCAGCTTC
CDR3: CASSLAGAPPSF

size: NA
D: TRBD2
J: TRBJ2-7
V: TRBV18
DNA: TGTGCCAGCTCACCACCGTCGGGGGGCGAGCAGTACTTC
CDR3: CASSPPSGGEQYF

size: NA
D: NA
J: TRBJ2-5
V: TRBV5-1
DNA: TGCGCCAGCAGCTTGACAGGGTCGGGGCAAGAGACCCAGTACTTC
CDR3: CASSLTGSGQETQYF

size: NA
D: TRBD2
J: TRBJ2-7
V: TRBV6-6
DNA: TGTGCCAGCAGCGGGAGACTAGCGGGAGGATTCGGCGAGCAGTACTTC
CDR3: CASSGRLAGGFGEQYF

size: NA
D: TRBD1
J: TRBJ2-1
V: TRBV7-9
DNA: TGTGCCAGCAGCTTAGCAGGGTCAAGGGGGCTCGGTGAGCAGTTCTTC
CDR3: CASSLAGSRGLGEQFF

size: NA
D: TRBD2
J: TRBJ2-5
V: TRBV6-2/TRBV6-3
DNA: TGTGCCAGCAGTTATTCGACTAGCGGGAAAGAGACCCAGTACTTC
CDR3: CASSYSTSGKETQYF

size: once
D: TRBD1
J: TRBJ1-4
V: TRBV5-4
DNA: TGTGCCAGCAGCTCGGGACAGACTAATGAAAAACTGTTTTTT
CDR3: CASSSGQTNEKLFF

size: NA
D: TRBD1
J: TRBJ1-5
V: TRBV7-8
DNA: TGTGCCAGCAGCTTAGGGGACAGGGAGTGGCAGCCCCAGCATTTT
CDR3: CASSLGDREWQPQHF

size: NA
D: TRBD1
J: TRBJ2-5
V: TRBV5-4
DNA: TGTGCCAGCAGCTCACCGAGACAGGGGGGAGAGACCCAGTACTTC
CDR3: CASSSPRQGGETQYF

size: NA
D: NA
J: TRBJ1-1
V: TRBV15
DNA: TGTGCCACCAGCGGATCGGGAAACACTGAAGCTTTCTTT
CDR3: CATSGSGNTEAFF

size: NA
D: NA
J: TRBJ2-6
V: TRBV5-1
DNA: TGCGCCAGCAGCGAACCCGGGAGACAGTTCGGGGCCAACGTCCTGACTTTC
CDR3: CASSEPGRQFGANVLTF

size: NA
D: NA
J: TRBJ2-7
V: TRBV14
DNA: TGTGCCAGCAGCCAAGGACAGGCGAACTCCTACGAGCAGTACTTC
CDR3: CASSQGQANSYEQYF

size: NA
D: TRBD2
J: TRBJ2-5
V: TRBV27
DNA: TGTGCCAGCAGTTTTAGCGGGAGGGGTCGTTTAGAGACCCAGTACTTC
CDR3: CASSFSGRGRLETQYF

size: NA
D: NA
J: TRBJ1-2
V: TRBV27
DNA: TGTGCCAGCAGTTTACGGGCGGGGAACTATGGCTACACCTTC
CDR3: CASSLRAGNYGYTF

size: NA
D: NA
J: TRBJ1-2
V: TRBV7-8
DNA: TGTGCCAGCAGCCCCGGTTATGGCTACACCTTC
CDR3: CASSPGYGYTF

size: NA
D: TRBD2
J: TRBJ2-3
V: TRBV27
DNA: TGTGCCAGCAGATACCTTGGCGGGAGTAGCACAGATACGCAGTATTTT
CDR3: CASRYLGGSSTDTQYF

size: NA
D: TRBD2
J: TRBJ2-3
V: TRBV10-1
DNA: TGCGCCAGCAGTTACTTAGCGGGAGCAGATACGCAGTATTTT
CDR3: CASSYLAGADTQYF

size: NA
D: TRBD2
J: TRBJ2-1
V: TRBV3-1/TRBV3-2
DNA: TGTGCCAGCAGCCAAGGTAGGACTAGCGCCAATGAGCAGTTCTTC
CDR3: CASSQGRTSANEQFF

size: NA
D: NA
J: TRBJ1-3
V: TRBV5-5
DNA: TGTGCCAGCAGCTTAGGAGAGGCTGGAAACACCATATATTTT
CDR3: CASSLGEAGNTIYF

size: NA
D: NA
J: TRBJ2-2
V: TRBV10-3
DNA: TGTGCCATCAGTGATAGGGGGTCCGGGGAGCTGTTTTTT
CDR3: CAISDRGSGELFF

size: once
D: TRBD1
J: TRBJ2-7
V: TRBV28
DNA: TGTGCCAGCAGCAGGACGCCGGGACAGGACGAGCAGTACTTC
CDR3: CASSRTPGQDEQYF

size: NA
D: TRBD1
J: TRBJ1-2
V: TRBV10-3
DNA: TGTGCCATCTCCACCGGGACAGGGGGTACGAACTATGGCTACACCTTC
CDR3: CAISTGTGGTNYGYTF

size: NA
D: NA
J: TRBJ1-1
V: TRBV5-6
DNA: TGTGCCAGCAGCTCCGTCTCGGGGGGGGCGCGTGCCACTGAAGCTTTCTTT
CDR3: CASSSVSGGARATEAFF

size: NA
D: TRBD2
J: TRBJ2-1
V: TRBV5-1
DNA: TGCGCCAGCAGCTTAACTAGCGGGAGCGACCCCTACAATGAGCAGTTCTTC
CDR3: CASSLTSGSDPYNEQFF

size: NA
D: NA
J: TRBJ1-3
V: TRBV5-4
DNA: TGTGCCAGCAGTTTTCAGGGGACGGCAAACACCATATATTTT
CDR3: CASSFQGTANTIYF

size: NA
D: TRBD2
J: TRBJ2-3
V: TRBV10-3
DNA: TGTGCCATCAGTGACTCCGGGACTAGCGTCACAGATACGCAGTATTTT
CDR3: CAISDSGTSVTDTQYF